This T cell receptor beta chain was identified in a study of regulatory T cells in long-lasting Graves disease. On the study more broadly: Those Graves' patients who were newly diagnosed had been on antithyroid drugs under 3 months.

V was pared by 2 bases and J by 6 bases, with 11 bases between. In germline, CDR1 is LGHDT, CDR2 YNNKEL (reference sequence). The CDR3 is made up of 13 amino acids. Investigators prepared the TCR beta libraries by applying iRepertoire HTBI primers and Arm-PCR of CDR3 regions. Authors' processing steps: In the combined samples, around 60 TRBV and 14 to 15 TRBJ segments were identified. TCRdb called the multiplex PCR reads again in MiXCR, with one record for every CDR3 protein. What appears here as the V and J calls and clone size reflects TCRdb's work, not the paper's. The sample gives 450,000 to 650,000 distinct CDR3 sequences, 15% to 20% of which show up once; 20% to 30% is in the top ten. The time point was: newly diagnosed GD, antithyroid drugs for less than 3 months. Extracted PBMC RNA gave rise to the TCR library. These data also featured in a second study, about T cells in Graves' hyperthyroidism and ophthalmopathy. From that paper: A 13 V-J signature model discriminated ophthalmopathy versus stable hyperthyroidism.

This sequence joins TRBV3-1 and TRBJ2-7; D is perhaps TRBD1 or TRBD2 (5 bases each). The source material was peripheral blood mononuclear cells (PBMCs), sampled at new diagnosis, from a patient treated with antithyroid drugs. The sequence was collected from a woman aged 40-65 years with Graves disease. In DNA form, the CDR3 reads TGTGCCAGCAGCCAATTGCGAGGGGCCGAGCAGTACTTC. Its protein is CASSQLRGAEQYF.